This record looks at one T cell receptor (beta chain) sequence and its context. Healthy Caucasian individuals from Russia aged about 6 to 95 were enrolled as donors. The sample comes from a study of blood T cells in healthy people across ages. With a J-beta primer mix and a sample-barcoded 5' primer, a second PCR ran about 7 to 12 cycles. TCRdb called the 5' RACE reads again in MiXCR, with one record for every CDR3 protein. This sample yields about 1 million distinct CDR3 sequences, of which approximately 25% are seen a single time; around 0.75% belongs to the top ten. From germline, CDR1 is SEHNR and CDR2 FQNEAQ (reference sequence). The V end was cut by 5 bases, the J end by 6 bases, with 13 bases between. This CDR3 has 14 residues. These data also formed part of another study, on T cells of mothers and their children. That work states: Every mother produced more than 8 million TCR beta CDR3 reads, whereas every child provided 3 million to 3.5 million.

This TCR was sampled from a girl aged 2 to 9 in good health. This chain connects TRBV7-9 to TRBJ1-4, with a weak D call TRBD1 (5 bases). The sample taken for sequencing was blood. CDR3 sequence reads: CASSVDIGDEKLFF. Written as DNA, the CDR3 is TGTGCCAGCAGCGTGGACATCGGGGATGAAAAACTGTTTTTT.